These 20 T cell receptor beta chains originate from one sample sequenced in a study of early T cells in non-severe SARS-CoV-2 infection. TCRdb processed the 5' RACE reads anew with MiXCR; each CDR3 protein has one entry. The sample has around 30,000 distinct CDR3 sequences, roughly 5% seen once. The sequencing input was whole blood. The receptors were sampled from an adult who was a healthcare worker with PCR-confirmed SARS-CoV-2 infection or an uninfected control (not recorded which).

There are many counts of this clonotype. The chain couples TRBV5-1 to TRBJ2-7; 8 bases agree with TRBD2. This CDR3 comprises 14 residues. V trimming: 4 bases; J trimming: 3 bases; junction bases outside the gene matches: 6. CDR1 SGHRS and CDR2 YFSETQ come from the germline V gene. The CDR3 protein is CASSRSGSNYEQYF. CDR3 nucleotides: TGCGCCAGCAGCCGCAGCGGGAGTAACTACGAGCAGTACTTC.

A few counts support this clonotype. This sequence joins TRBV3-1 and TRBJ2-1, with 8 bases aligning to TRBD2. The CDR3 consists of 13 residues. V lost 6 bases to trimming and J lost 10 bases; unmatched junction nucleotides: 8. In germline, CDR1 is LGHDT, CDR2 YNNKEL (reference sequence). DNA of the CDR3: TGTGCCAGCAGTCAATCAACTAGCGGCGAGCAGTTCTTC. This gives the protein CASSQSTSGEQFF.

In this sample, this clonotype turned up many times. V gene TRBV5-6 combines with J gene TRBJ2-5; 13 positions agree with TRBD2. The V gene end was trimmed by 2 bases and the J gene end by 1 base; junction bases not matched to a gene: 8. Germline loops: CDR1 SGHDT, CDR2 YYEEEE. The length of the CDR3 is 18 residues. Here the CDR3 reads CASSFPRTSGSTQETQYF. As DNA, the CDR3 is TGTGCCAGCAGCTTCCCCAGGACTAGCGGGAGTACCCAAGAGACCCAGTACTTC.

This clonotype was counted between two and nine times. The chain is built from TRBV27 and TRBJ2-2, with TRBD2 identical over 15 bases. V trimming: 5 bases; J trimming: 15 bases; junction bases outside the gene matches: 7. Germline V lookup: CDR1 MNHEY, CDR2 SMNVEV (reference sequence). The CDR3 runs 14 residues. The DNA for the CDR3 is TGTGCCAGCAGTACCCCGGGACTAGCGGGGGGCTTGTTTTTT. The encoded protein is CASSTPGLAGGLFF.

The chain uses TRBV6-1 and TRBJ2-5; tentative D call: TRBD2 (5 bases). Trimming shortened V by 3 bases and J by 5 bases, and 16 bases separated the two germline ends. Per the germline V gene, CDR1 is MNHNS and CDR2 is SASEGT. The CDR3 runs 15 residues. The CDR3 DNA follows: TGTGCCAGCAGTGATACCTTACTAGGAGCTGAGACCCAGTACTTC. Its translation is CASSDTLLGAETQYF.

The chain combines TRBV28 with TRBJ2-3; D may match TRBD1 or TRBD2 (5 bases each). V lost 5 bases and J 0 bases, leaving 24 bases between the germline ends. The CDR3 sequence is 19 residues long. Looked up from germline, CDR1 is MDHEN and CDR2 is SYDVKM. The CDR3 loop reads CASSPGRGRGRTSTDTQYF. CDR3 nucleotides: TGTGCCAGCAGTCCCGGACGGGGCCGTGGCAGGACTAGCACAGATACGCAGTATTTT.

This clonotype was recorded at least ten times. V and J are TRBV20-1 and TRBJ2-7; 11 bases are a match to TRBD2. Germline V gives CDR1 DFQATT, CDR2 SNEGSKA (reference sequence). The ends lost 5 bases at V and 6 bases at J; junction bases unmatched: 12. This CDR3 spans 15 amino acids. The CDR3 bases are TGCAGTGCTCTCCCGCGAGTAGCGGGAGGGGGCGAGCAGTACTTC. It yields the protein CSALPRVAGGGEQYF.

Only a few counts were recorded for this clonotype. The CDR3 nucleotides are TGTGCCAGCAGCCATCCACTAGCCACCGGGGAGCTGTTTTTT. It specifies CASSHPLATGELFF. This chain connects TRBV3-1 to TRBJ2-2, with a possible D match to TRBD2 (6 bases). The CDR3 spans 14 residues. V dropped 3 bases and J dropped 4 bases, with 9 bases sitting between them. Looked up from germline, CDR1 is LGHDT and CDR2 is YNNKEL (reference sequence).

This clonotype has at least ten counts. In DNA form, the CDR3 reads TGTGCCAGCTCACCACCGACTAGCGGGGGGATGTACGAGCAGTACTTC. The encoded protein is CASSPPTSGGMYEQYF. The V call is TRBV18, the J call TRBJ2-7; 13 bases line up with TRBD2. Germline loops: CDR1 KGHSH, CDR2 LQKENI. V trimming: 0 bases; J trimming: 4 bases; junction bases outside the gene matches: 3. This CDR3 has 16 residues. The variable domain in full, with the rest retrieved from reference TRBV18 and TRBJ2-7, is NAGVMQNPRHLVRRRGQEARLRCSPMKGHSHVYWYRQLPEEGLKFMVYLQKENIIDESGMPKERFSAEFPKEGPSILRIQQVVRGDSAAYFCASSPPTSGGMYEQYFGPGTRLTVT.

This clonotype was seen repeatedly, ten times or more. The CDR3 here is CASSLARLSTAVANYGYTF. The DNA of the CDR3 is TGTGCCAGCAGCTTGGCCCGGTTGAGTACCGCAGTCGCTAACTATGGCTACACCTTC. The rearrangement links TRBV5-6 to TRBJ1-2, with D unresolved. Germline V gives CDR1 SGHDT, CDR2 YYEEEE. V lost 0 bases and J 0 bases, leaving 21 bases between the germline ends. The CDR3 consists of 19 residues.

This clonotype has ten or more counts. The V and J genes are TRBV6-1 and TRBJ1-2; tentative D call: TRBD1 (5 bases). Germline CDR1 is MNHNS and CDR2 is SASEGT. V lost 3 bases, J lost 2 bases, and 28 bases lay in between. This CDR3 has 20 amino acids. The CDR3 DNA reads TGTGCCAGCAGTGACTGGTTGGGATACGGGGGTAGAGGGTCGAACTATGGCTACACCTTC. Its protein product is CASSDWLGYGGRGSNYGYTF.

This clonotype showed up many times. The genes are TRBV7-9 and TRBJ1-6, with D uncertain. Looked up from germline, CDR1 is SEHNR and CDR2 is FQNEAQ (reference sequence). This CDR3 contains 13 residues. V lost 2 bases to trimming and J lost 10 bases, with 9 bases between them. CDR3 coding DNA: TGTGCCAGCAGCTTATTGACGGGGTCACCCCTCCACTTT. Translating gives CASSLLTGSPLHF.

This clonotype was detected many times. The chain carries TRBV5-1 and TRBJ2-1, with TRBD2 matching over 11 bases. Trimming cost V 3 bases and J 7 bases; bases outside gene matches: 6. The germline CDR1 and CDR2 sequences are SGHRS and YFSETQ. The CDR3 covers 15 residues. CDR3 DNA: TGCGCCAGCAGCTATAGCGGGAGGGCCCCTAATGAGCAGTTCTTC. Translation: CASSYSGRAPNEQFF.

The V call is TRBV12-3 or TRBV12-4, the J call TRBJ2-5; D perhaps matches TRBD1 (5 bases). The CDR3 totals 13 residues. Trimming cost V 6 bases and J 5 bases, with 13 bases left between them. CDR3 amino acids: CASSKQATETQYF. The CDR3 bases are TGTGCCAGCAGCAAACAGGCGACGGAGACCCAGTACTTC.

This chain uses TRBV28 with TRBJ2-7; either TRBD1 or TRBD2 may fit D (5 bases each). This CDR3 comprises 15 residues. Trimming stripped 4 bases from V and 4 bases from J, with 17 bases between. The germline CDR1 and CDR2 sequences are MDHEN and SYDVKM. The CDR3 DNA is TGTGCCAGCAGTTCCCCCGAGGGGCGCGTGTACGAGCAGTACTTC. Its protein is CASSSPEGRVYEQYF.

This clonotype was recorded a few times. The V and J genes are TRBV6-4 and TRBJ2-2, with D tentatively TRBD1 or TRBD2 (5 bases each). The CDR3 length is 14 residues. Trimming removed 5 bases at V and 0 bases at J, with 7 bases between. Germline V gene data show CDR1 as MRHNA and CDR2 as SNTAGT. DNA for the CDR3: TGTGCCAGCAGTAGGGACCCGAACACCGGGGAGCTGTTTTTT. It encodes CASSRDPNTGELFF.

The chain links TRBV6-4 to TRBJ1-2; possible D gene TRBD1, 5 bases. The ends were cut back, 3 bases at V and 4 bases at J, with 12 bases in the middle. The V gene's germline CDR1 is MRHNA and CDR2 SNTAGT. CDR3 length: 14 amino acids. The CDR3 protein is CASSEQGGGYGYTF. In DNA form, the CDR3 reads TGTGCCAGCAGTGAGCAGGGAGGCGGCTATGGCTACACCTTC.

This clonotype was seen ten or more times. V is TRBV25-1 and J is TRBJ2-3, with TRBD1 identical over 7 bases. Trimming took 1 base from V and 7 from J; bases not matched to a gene: 35. The CDR3 sequence is 24 residues long. The germline V gene has CDR1 MGHDK and CDR2 SYGVNS. The CDR3 spells CASSELYHLNVAGGKPSSKNTQYF. The CDR3 DNA sequence: TGTGCCAGCAGTGAATTGTATCACCTTAATGTGGCAGGGGGAAAGCCTTCTTCTAAGAATACGCAGTATTTT.

This clonotype was picked up many times. V is TRBV6-5 and J is TRBJ2-1; 8 positions match TRBD2. The CDR3 spans 14 residues. The junction had 3 bases not matched to a gene; V was cut back by 5 bases and J by 3 bases. CDR1 and CDR2 (germline): MNHEY, SVGAGI. The DNA of the CDR3 is TGTGCCAGCAGTGCGGGACTAGTCTACAATGAGCAGTTCTTC. Translated, it gives CASSAGLVYNEQFF.

This clonotype was observed many times. The chain is built from TRBV28 and TRBJ1-1, with D maybe TRBD1 (6 bases). The germline V gene has CDR1 MDHEN and CDR2 SYDVKM. The CDR3 has 13 residues. V dropped 6 bases and J dropped 1 base, with 9 bases sitting between them. The CDR3 bases are TGTGCCAGCAGAAGGACAGCGAACACTGAAGCTTTCTTT. Protein sequence: CASRRTANTEAFF.